This T cell receptor (beta chain) was documented in a study of blood T cells in healthy people across ages (dated by TCRdb to about 2015). Regarding the complete study: In model experiments, roughly one uniquely barcoded TCR beta cDNA molecule per two T cells was captured by template switching. To avoid experimental bias, donors of different ages were distributed randomly across sequencing lanes. The study measured age-related changes in TCR beta repertoire diversity using deep sequencing normalized with unique cDNA molecular identifiers. The study analyzed two additional independent replicas of 1 million unique cDNA reads from the same blood draw for two donors, one aged 18 to 30 and one aged 80 or older. Donors were grouped into four age groups: young (average about 15 years), middle-aged (roughly 38), aged (around 66) and long-lived (about 89).

V lost 6 bases and J lost 10 bases, and the count of bases not matched to a germline gene is 11. CDR1 is given as MNHEY and CDR2 as SMNVEV, both from the germline V gene (reference sequence). From its cysteine to its phenylalanine, the CDR3 spans 15 amino acids. The DNA shown is the 45-base CDR3, in frame from base 1. The approximately 41 donors, aged 6 to 90 years, were systemically healthy Caucasian individuals from Russia. Around 10 milliliters of peripheral blood were collected from each donor into EDTA-treated Vacutainer tubes. Ficoll-Paque density-gradient centrifugation was used to isolate PBMCs, with at least 6 million obtained per sample. Trizol reagent was used to extract total RNA from the PBMCs, yielding at least 5 micrograms per sample. For every donor, flow cytometry on a PBMC aliquot measured the percentage of naive CD45RAhigh/CD27high T cells. Of note for this clonotype: The antigen it binds to is not known. Base qualities were left out, and no much larger clone turns up one base away.

The study at large found these results: Estimates of total diversity based on one million sequenced T cells were considered lower bounds and underestimates. There was a strong correlation between observed TCR beta diversity and the percentage of naive T cells measured by flow cytometry. Compared with the aged group, the long-lived group had more naive CD4+ T cells, fewer expanded clones and increased TCR diversity, a pattern suggesting age selection. Observed TCR beta diversity per million T cells fell roughly linearly with age, and a significant reduction was already apparent by age about 36. Bulk unsorted PBMC profiling prevented conclusive comparison of naive and antigen-experienced compartments. Because donor CMV infection status was unknown, age-related changes in expanded clonotypes were potentially confounded.

The library was generated by 5' RACE. Sequencing instrument: Illumina HiSeq 2500. A second PCR of about 6 to 12 cycles was run with a J-beta primer mix and a sample-barcoded 5' primer. A template-switch 5' adaptor carrying 12 random nucleotides introduced a unique molecular identifier onto each TCR beta cDNA molecule. Each sample yielded at least 2.5 million CDR3-containing paired-end reads. All of the RNA was converted into first-strand cDNA using the Mint cDNA synthesis kit, with a TRBC-specific oligonucleotide serving as the primer. Following uracil-DNA glycosylase treatment, all cDNA underwent a first 18-cycle PCR with the universal primers M1SS and BC2_uni_R. The original methods were these. Normalization of each sample was performed by random selection of 1 million high-quality reads, each carrying a distinct molecular identifier. Instead of being binned into consensus sequences, reads with shared molecular identifiers were discarded. MiTCR, run with a Q25 quality threshold and the strictest error-elimination algorithm, handled CDR3 identification, clonotype clustering and error correction. A nonparametric unseen species model using Euler transformation provided a lower-bound estimate of total TCR beta diversity. TCRdb redid the processing of the public reads, applying fastp at Q25 and MiXCR, and retained in-frame beta chains. Each CDR3 protein gets just one entry, which takes the most common genes and DNA from the rows behind it. The V and J calls were determined by TCRdb, not by the authors. The sample has approximately 1,100,000 distinct CDR3 sequences on record, over 35% of them singletons. The ten most abundant clones make up 18% of the sample.

The sample was blood. The sequence is built from TRBV27 and TRBJ1-6, and 8 bases in between align with TRBD1. The clonotype was recovered from a woman in her sixties in good health. The CDR3 region: CASRSATGDGSPLHF. The DNA sequence is TGTGCCAGCAGGTCTGCGACAGGGGATGGGTCACCCCTCCACTTT.